The T cell receptor (beta chain) under discussion was sequenced for a study of control samples from healthy donors and cancer patients. CDR1 is SGHRS and CDR2 is YFSETQ in the germline V gene. The CDR3 covers 15 residues. The V end lost 1 base, the J end lost 3 bases, and 12 bases lay between the germline ends. The assay was immunoSEQ multiplex PCR, and TCRdb's table has in-frame clones only and misses some. The data contain around 120,000 clones, about nine tenths of them singletons. The gene calls are TRBV5-1 and TRBJ2-3; unclear D gene. This receptor was identified in a man in his forties in good health. The specimen sequenced was blood. The CDR3 loop is CASSLTRALTDTQYF. The CDR3 DNA follows: TGCGCCAGCAGCTTGACTCGAGCATTGACAGATACGCAGTATTTT.